The count of the clone carrying this T cell receptor (beta chain) is one. Germline CDR1 SGHKS, CDR2 YYEKEE (reference sequence). The CDR3 spans 17 residues. Unmatched junction bases numbered 7, after V lost 3 bases and J lost 2 bases. These data belong to a study of blood T cell repertoires in COVID-19. In the study's own analysis: Estimation of nucleated cell counts was performed using reference gene primer amplification. The method was immunoSEQ multiplex PCR; TCRdb's version includes in-frame clones alone and lacks a portion of them. V and J calls and clone size come straight from that table; D and trimming were deduced from the DNA. The sample shows about 250,000 clones, 86% of them seen only once.

This receptor was identified in a woman in her sixties who had recovered from COVID-19. The sequencing sample was made of peripheral blood. V and J are TRBV5-5 and TRBJ2-3; 12 bases fit TRBD1. CDR3 DNA: TGTGCCAGCAGCTCGGGACAGGGGGCGCGTTTCACAGATACGCAGTATTTT. Protein sequence: CASSSGQGARFTDTQYF.